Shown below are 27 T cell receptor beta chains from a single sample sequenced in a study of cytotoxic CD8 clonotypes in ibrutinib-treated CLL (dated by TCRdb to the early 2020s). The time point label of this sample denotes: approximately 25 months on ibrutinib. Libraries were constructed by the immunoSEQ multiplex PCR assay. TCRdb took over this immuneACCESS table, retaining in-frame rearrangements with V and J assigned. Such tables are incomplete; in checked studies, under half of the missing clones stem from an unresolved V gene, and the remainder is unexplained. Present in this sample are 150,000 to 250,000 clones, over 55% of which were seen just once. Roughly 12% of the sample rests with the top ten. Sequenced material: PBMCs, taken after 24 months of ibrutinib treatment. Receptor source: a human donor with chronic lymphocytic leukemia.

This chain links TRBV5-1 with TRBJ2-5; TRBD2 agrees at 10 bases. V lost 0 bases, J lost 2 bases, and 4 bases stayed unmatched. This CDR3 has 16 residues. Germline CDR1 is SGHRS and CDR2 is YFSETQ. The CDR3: CASSLEIAGGQETQYF. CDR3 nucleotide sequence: TGCGCCAGCAGCTTGGAGATAGCGGGGGGACAAGAGACCCAGTACTTC.

CDR3 sequence: CASSPGVEQFF. The CDR3 DNA reads TGTGCCAGCAGCCCCGGGGTCGAGCAGTTCTTC. The chain carries TRBV7-8 and TRBJ2-1, with D tentatively TRBD2 (5 bases). CDR1 and CDR2 (germline): SGHVS, FQNEAQ. The CDR3 length is 11 residues. V was shortened by 5 bases and J by 10 bases, with 9 bases between the two germline ends.

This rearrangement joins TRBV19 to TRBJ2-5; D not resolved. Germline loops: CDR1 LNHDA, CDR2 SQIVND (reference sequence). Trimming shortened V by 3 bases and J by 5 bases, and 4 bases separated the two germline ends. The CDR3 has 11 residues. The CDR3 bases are TGTGCCAGTAGTATTTCGGAGACCCAGTACTTC. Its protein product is CASSISETQYF.

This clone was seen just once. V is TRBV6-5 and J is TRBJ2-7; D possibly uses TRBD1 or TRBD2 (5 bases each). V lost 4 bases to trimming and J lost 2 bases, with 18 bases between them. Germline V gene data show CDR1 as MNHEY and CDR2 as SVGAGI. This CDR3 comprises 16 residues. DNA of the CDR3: TGTGCCAGCAGTTCCCAACGGGACCGGCAGGCCTACGAGCAGTACTTC. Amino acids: CASSSQRDRQAYEQYF.

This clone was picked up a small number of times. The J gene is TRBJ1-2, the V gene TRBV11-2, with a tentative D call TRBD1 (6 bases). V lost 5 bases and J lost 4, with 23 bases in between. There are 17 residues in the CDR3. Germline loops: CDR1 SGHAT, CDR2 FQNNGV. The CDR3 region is CASSPRSGGGRVYGYTF. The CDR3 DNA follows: TGTGCCAGCAGCCCGAGGTCGGGCGGGGGGCGCGTCTATGGCTACACCTTC. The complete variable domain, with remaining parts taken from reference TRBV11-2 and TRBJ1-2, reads EAGVAQSPRYKIIEKRQSVAFWCNPISGHATLYWYQQILGQGPKLLIQFQNNGVVDDSQLPKDRFSAERLKGVDSTLKIQPAKLEDSAVYLCASSPRSGGGRVYGYTFGSGTRLTVV.

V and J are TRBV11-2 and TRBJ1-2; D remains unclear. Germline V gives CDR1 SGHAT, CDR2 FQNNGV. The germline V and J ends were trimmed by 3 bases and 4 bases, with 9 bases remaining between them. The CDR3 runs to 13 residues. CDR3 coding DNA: TGTGCCAGCAGCTTCATCAGTCCCTATGGCTACACCTTC. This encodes CASSFISPYGYTF.

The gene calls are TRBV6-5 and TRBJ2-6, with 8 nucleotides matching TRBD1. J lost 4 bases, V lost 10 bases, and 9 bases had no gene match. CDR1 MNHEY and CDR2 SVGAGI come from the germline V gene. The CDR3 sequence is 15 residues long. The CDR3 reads CATAGGAAGANVLTF. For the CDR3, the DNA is TGTGCCACCGCAGGGGGCGCCGCCGGGGCCAACGTCCTGACTTTC.

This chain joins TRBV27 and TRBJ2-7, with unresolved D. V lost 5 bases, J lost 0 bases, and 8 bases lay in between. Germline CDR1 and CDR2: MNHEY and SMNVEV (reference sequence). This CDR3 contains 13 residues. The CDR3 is CASSGNPSYEQYF. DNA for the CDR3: TGTGCCAGCAGTGGCAACCCCTCCTACGAGCAGTACTTC.

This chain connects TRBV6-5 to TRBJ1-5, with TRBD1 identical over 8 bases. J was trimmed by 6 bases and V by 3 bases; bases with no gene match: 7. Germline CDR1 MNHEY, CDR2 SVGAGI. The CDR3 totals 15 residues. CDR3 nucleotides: TGTGCCAGCAGTTATTCCGGACAGGGCGGTCAGCCCCAGCATTTT. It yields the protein CASSYSGQGGQPQHF.

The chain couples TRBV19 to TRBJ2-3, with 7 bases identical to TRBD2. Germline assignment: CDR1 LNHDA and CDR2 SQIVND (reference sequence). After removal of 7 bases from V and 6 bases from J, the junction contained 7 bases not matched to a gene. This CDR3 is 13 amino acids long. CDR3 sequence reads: CASMGGIGDTQYF. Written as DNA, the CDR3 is TGTGCCAGTATGGGGGGGATTGGGGATACGCAGTATTTT.

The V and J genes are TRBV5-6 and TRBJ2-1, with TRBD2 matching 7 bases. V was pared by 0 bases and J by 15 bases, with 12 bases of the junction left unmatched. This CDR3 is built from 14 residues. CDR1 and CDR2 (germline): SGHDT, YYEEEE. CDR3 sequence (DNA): TGTGCCAGCAGCTTGGTGGGCTGGGGCGGGAGCCTGTTCTTC. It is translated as CASSLVGWGGSLFF. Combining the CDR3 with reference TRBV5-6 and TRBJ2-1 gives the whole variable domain DAGVTQSPTHLIKTRGQQVTLRCSPKSGHDTVSWYQQALGQGPQFIFQYYEEEERQRGNFPDRFSGHQFPNYSSELNVNALLLGDSALYLCASSLVGWGGSLFFGPGTRLTVL.

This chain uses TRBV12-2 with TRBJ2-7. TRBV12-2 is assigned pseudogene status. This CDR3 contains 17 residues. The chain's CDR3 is CASRLPSVWGSSGEQYF. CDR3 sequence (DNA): TGTGCAAGTCGCTTACCGTCTGTCTGGGGGAGTTCGGGCGAGCAGTACTTC.

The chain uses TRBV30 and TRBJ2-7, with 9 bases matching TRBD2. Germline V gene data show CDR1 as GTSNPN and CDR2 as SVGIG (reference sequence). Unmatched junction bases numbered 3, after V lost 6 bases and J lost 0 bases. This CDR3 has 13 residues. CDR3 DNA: TGTGCCTGTTATAGCGGGAGCTCCTACGAGCAGTACTTC. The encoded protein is CACYSGSSYEQYF.

CDR3 amino acids: CSVGGQASYTGELFF. In nucleotides, the CDR3 is TGCAGCGTTGGGGGACAGGCGAGTTACACCGGGGAGCTGTTTTTT. V is TRBV29-1 and J is TRBJ2-2; TRBD1 matches at 8 bases. The CDR3 totals 15 residues. The junction had 7 bases not matched to a gene; V was cut back by 4 bases and J by 3 bases. Germline values: CDR1 SQVTM, CDR2 ANQGSEA.

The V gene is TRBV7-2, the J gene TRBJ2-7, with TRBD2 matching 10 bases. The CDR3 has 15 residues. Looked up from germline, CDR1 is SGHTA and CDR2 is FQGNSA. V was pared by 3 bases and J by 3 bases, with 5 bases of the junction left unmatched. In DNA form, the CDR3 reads TGTGCCAGCAGCTTTCGGACTAGCGGAGGCTACGAGCAGTACTTC. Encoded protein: CASSFRTSGGYEQYF.

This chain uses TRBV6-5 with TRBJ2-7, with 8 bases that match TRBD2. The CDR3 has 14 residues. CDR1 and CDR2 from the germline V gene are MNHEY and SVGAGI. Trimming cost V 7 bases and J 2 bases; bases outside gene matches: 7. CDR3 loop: CASTYSGTPYEQYF. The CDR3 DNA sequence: TGTGCCAGCACCTATAGCGGGACCCCCTACGAGCAGTACTTC.

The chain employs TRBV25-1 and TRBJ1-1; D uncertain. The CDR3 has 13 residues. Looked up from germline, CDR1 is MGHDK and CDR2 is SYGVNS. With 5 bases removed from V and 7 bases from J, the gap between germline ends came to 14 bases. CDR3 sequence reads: CASSIPDIGEAFF. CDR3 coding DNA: TGTGCCAGCAGTATCCCCGACATCGGTGAAGCTTTCTTT. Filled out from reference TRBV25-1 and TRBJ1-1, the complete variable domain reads EADIYQTPRYLVIGTGKKITLECSQTMGHDKMYWYQQDPGMELHLIHYSYGVNSTEKGDLSSESTVSRIRTEHFPLTLESARPSHTSQYLCASSIPDIGEAFFGQGTRLTVV.

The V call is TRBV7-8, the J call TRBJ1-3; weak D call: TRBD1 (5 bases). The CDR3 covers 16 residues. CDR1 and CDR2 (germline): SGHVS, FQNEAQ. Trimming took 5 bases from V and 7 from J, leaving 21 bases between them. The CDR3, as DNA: TGTGCCAGCAGCCCTAGGGACCTGCTATCTGTCAACACCATATATTTT. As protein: CASSPRDLLSVNTIYF.

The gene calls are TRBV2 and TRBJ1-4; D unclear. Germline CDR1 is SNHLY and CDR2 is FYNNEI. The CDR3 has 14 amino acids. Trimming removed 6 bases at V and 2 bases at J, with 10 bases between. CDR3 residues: CASSPEPTNEKLFF. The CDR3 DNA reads TGTGCCAGCAGCCCCGAGCCCACTAATGAAAAACTGTTTTTT.

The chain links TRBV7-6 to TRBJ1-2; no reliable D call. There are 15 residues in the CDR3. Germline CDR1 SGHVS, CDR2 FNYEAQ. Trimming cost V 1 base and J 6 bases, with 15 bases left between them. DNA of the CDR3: TGTGCCAGCAGCTTAGGGCCCCCCCCGGGGAATGGCTACACCTTC. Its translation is CASSLGPPPGNGYTF.

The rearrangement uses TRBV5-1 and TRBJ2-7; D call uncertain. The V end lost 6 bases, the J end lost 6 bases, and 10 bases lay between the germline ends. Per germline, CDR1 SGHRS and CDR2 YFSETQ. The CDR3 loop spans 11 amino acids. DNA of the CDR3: TGCGCCAGCAACCACCGAGGCGAGCAGTACTTC. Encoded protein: CASNHRGEQYF.

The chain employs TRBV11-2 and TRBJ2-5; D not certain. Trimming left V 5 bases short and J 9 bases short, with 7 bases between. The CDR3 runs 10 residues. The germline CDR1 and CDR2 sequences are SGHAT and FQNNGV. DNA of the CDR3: TGTGCCAGCAGCCTCCTGTCCCAGTACTTC. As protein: CASSLLSQYF.

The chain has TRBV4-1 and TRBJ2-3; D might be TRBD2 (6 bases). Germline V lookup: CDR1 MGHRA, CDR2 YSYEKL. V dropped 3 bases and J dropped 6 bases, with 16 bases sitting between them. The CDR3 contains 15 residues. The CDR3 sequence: CASSQADSAGDTQYF. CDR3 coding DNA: TGCGCCAGCAGCCAGGCAGACTCGGCGGGGGATACGCAGTATTTT.

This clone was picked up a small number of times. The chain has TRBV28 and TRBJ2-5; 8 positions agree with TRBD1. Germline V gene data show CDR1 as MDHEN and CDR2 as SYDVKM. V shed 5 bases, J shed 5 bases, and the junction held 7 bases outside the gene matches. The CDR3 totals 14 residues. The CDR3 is CASSTTRQGETQYF. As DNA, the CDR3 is TGTGCCAGCAGTACTACCCGACAGGGGGAGACCCAGTACTTC.

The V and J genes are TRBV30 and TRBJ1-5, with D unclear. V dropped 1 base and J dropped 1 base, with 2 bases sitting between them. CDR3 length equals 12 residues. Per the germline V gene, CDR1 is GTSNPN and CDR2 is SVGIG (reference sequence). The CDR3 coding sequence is TGTGCCTGGAGTGAGAGCAATCAGCCCCAGCATTTT. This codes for CAWSESNQPQHF. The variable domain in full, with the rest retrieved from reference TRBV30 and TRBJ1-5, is SQTIHQWPATLVQPVGSPLSLECTVEGTSNPNLYWYRQAAGRGLQLLFYSVGIGQISSEVPQNLSASRPQDRQFILSSKKLLLSDSGFYLCAWSESNQPQHFGDGTRLSIL.

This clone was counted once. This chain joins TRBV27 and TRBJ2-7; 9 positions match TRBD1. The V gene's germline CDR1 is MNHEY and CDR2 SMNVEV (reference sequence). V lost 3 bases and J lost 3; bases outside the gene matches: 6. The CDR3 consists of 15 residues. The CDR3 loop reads CASSFGGQGNYEQYF. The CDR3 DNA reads TGTGCCAGCAGTTTCGGCGGACAGGGGAACTACGAGCAGTACTTC.

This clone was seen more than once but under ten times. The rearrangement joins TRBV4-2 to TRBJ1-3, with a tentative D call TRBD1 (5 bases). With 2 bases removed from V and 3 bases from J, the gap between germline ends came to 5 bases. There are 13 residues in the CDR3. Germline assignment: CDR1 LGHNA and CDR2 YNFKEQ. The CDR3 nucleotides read TGTGCCAGCAGCCAAACAGGTGGAAACACCATATATTTT. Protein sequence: CASSQTGGNTIYF.